A single count supports the clone carrying this T cell receptor (beta chain). Its antigen is as yet unknown. This sample is drawn from a study of CD8 T cells in ankylosing spondylitis. General study results and limits: Ankylosing spondylitis blood seemed to carry a telltale TCR beta motif made of several highly homologous variants. Before this, some motif variants had been reported in reactive arthritis synovial fluid and blood. Researchers reportedly found disease-linked clones significantly enriched in matched ankylosing spondylitis synovial fluid.

Germline lookup yields CDR1 SEHNR and CDR2 FQNEAQ (reference sequence). The CDR3 loop spans 16 amino acids. Trimming removed 1 base at V and 0 bases at J, with 11 bases between. Quantitative 5'-RACE was performed with molecular barcodes, and it yielded the TCR beta libraries. TCRdb reprocessed the 5' RACE reads via MiXCR and lists one record per CDR3 protein. The data contain about 360,000 distinct CDR3 sequences, roughly 15% of them singletons. This TCR was recovered from a male donor with ankylosing spondylitis or in good health (not recorded which). The sample was blood, either unsorted or a sorted T cell fraction (not recorded which). This sequence joins TRBV7-9 and TRBJ2-3; D gene uncertain. The chain's CDR3 is CASSLDGARSTDTQYF. The CDR3 DNA is TGTGCCAGCAGCTTAGATGGTGCCAGAAGCACAGATACGCAGTATTTT.